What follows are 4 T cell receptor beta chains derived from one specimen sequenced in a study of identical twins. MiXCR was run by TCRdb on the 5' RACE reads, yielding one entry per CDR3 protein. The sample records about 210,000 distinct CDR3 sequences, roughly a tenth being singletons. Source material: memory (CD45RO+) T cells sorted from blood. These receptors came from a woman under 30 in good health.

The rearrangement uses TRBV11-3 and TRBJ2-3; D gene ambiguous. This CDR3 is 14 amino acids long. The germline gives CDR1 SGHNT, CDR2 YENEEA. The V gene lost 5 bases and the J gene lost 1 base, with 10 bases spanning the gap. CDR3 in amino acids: CASSPLKGTDTQYF. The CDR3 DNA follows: TGTGCCAGCAGCCCTTTGAAGGGCACAGATACGCAGTATTTT.

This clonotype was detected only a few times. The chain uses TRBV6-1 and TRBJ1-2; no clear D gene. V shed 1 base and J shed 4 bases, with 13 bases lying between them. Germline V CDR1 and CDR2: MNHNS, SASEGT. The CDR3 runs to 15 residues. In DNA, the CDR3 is TGTGCCAGCAGTGAAGAAGCAGTACTGAGCTATGGCTACACCTTC. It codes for CASSEEAVLSYGYTF.

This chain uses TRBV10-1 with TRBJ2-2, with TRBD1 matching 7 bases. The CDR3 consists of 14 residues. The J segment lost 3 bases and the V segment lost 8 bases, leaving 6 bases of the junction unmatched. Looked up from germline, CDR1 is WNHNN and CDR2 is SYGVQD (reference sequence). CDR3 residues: CASRRDRDTGELFF. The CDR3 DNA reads TGCGCCAGCCGACGGGACAGAGACACCGGGGAGCTGTTTTTT.

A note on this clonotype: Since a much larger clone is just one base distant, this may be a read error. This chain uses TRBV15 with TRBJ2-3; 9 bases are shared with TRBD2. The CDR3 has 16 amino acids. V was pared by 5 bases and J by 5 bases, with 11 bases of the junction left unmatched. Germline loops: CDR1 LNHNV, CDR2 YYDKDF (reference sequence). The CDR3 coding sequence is TGTGCCACCAGCCCGGAAGCTGGCGGGGGGGAAGATACGCAGTATTTT. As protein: CATSPEAGGGEDTQYF.